This TCR beta chain was captured by sequencing in a study of blood T cell repertoires in COVID-19. Across 20 to 25 US areas, participants ranged in age from 18 to 89 years. Donors were grouped by their self-reported clinical history. In Cohort 3, a recovered donor had either two negative PCRs, clearance, or symptom resolution. In the original processing: Using reference gene primer amplification, nucleated cell counts were estimated. Measured with immunoSEQ multiplex PCR; TCRdb has only the in-frame clones, and not every one. The V and J calls and clone size were taken over from that table, and D and trimming were inferred from the DNA. The table has approximately 250,000 clones, 82% seen once. The TCR sequence derives from a man aged 35 to 55 who had recovered from COVID-19. The material sequenced was PBMCs or T cells enriched from blood (not recorded which).

The CDR3 region is CASATGGPNQPQHF. The CDR3 nucleotides are TGTGCCAGCGCTACGGGAGGACCCAATCAGCCCCAGCATTTT. The gene calls are TRBV27 and TRBJ1-5; no clear D. Germline lookup yields CDR1 MNHEY and CDR2 SMNVEV (reference sequence). There are 14 residues in the CDR3. V was trimmed by 8 bases and J by 3 bases, leaving 14 bases between them.